Listed below are T cell receptor beta chains from one sample, sequenced in a study of blood T cell repertoires in COVID-19. The table came from immunoSEQ multiplex PCR; TCRdb's copy has only in-frame clones and leaves some out. The data hold a few hundred thousand clones, with 88% observed a single time. Sequencing input: peripheral blood. The source is a woman in her thirties or forties who had recovered from COVID-19. The CDR3 runs from the conserved cysteine through the conserved F or W. D genes are given only for firm matches. The listing skips clone size in some rows; elsewhere it reads once, few, many or a size class.

16 TRBJ2-2 NA TRBV5-5 TRBD1 TGTGCCAGCAGCCGCGGACAGGGCTCGAACACCGGGGAGCTGTTTTTT CASSRGQGSNTGELFF
16 TRBJ1-6 NA TRBV6-5 TRBD1 TGTGCCAGCAGTTACCACCCCGCCAGGGGGGATTCACCCCTCCACTTT CASSYHPARGDSPLHF
14 TRBJ2-7 once TRBV27 TRBD2 TGTGCCAGCAGACTTACTAGCGGTGCCTACGAGCAGTACTTC CASRLTSGAYEQYF
14 TRBJ1-2 NA TRBV27 TRBD1 TGTGCCAGCAGTACAGGACAGGGACCCTATGGCTACACCTTC CASSTGQGPYGYTF
13 TRBJ2-5 NA TRBV6-2/TRBV6-3 NA TGTGCCAGCAGTTGGGTCCAGGGGGAGACCCAGTACTTC CASSWVQGETQYF
16 TRBJ2-1 NA TRBV10-3 TRBD1 TGTGCCTCAACGCCGGGACAGGGAATCACCTACAATGAGCAGTTCTTC CASTPGQGITYNEQFF
16 TRBJ2-1 NA TRBV6-5 NA TGTGCCAGCAGTTACGACCCGGGGGGCGGCTACAATGAGCAGTTCTTC CASSYDPGGGYNEQFF
16 TRBJ2-1 NA TRBV7-9 TRBD2 TGTGCCAGCAGCCCCCGGACTAGCGGGAGCCACAATGAGCAGTTCTTC CASSPRTSGSHNEQFF
13 TRBJ1-6 few TRBV14 NA TGTGCCAGCAGCCAAGTGGGGGGTTCACCCCTCCACTTT CASSQVGGSPLHF
14 TRBJ1-1 NA TRBV5-6 NA TGTGCCAGCAGCCTCCTCGTGTGGGCCCCTGAAGCTTTCTTT CASSLLVWAPEAFF
16 TRBJ2-1 NA TRBV10-3 TRBD1 TGTGCCATCCGGGAAGAGGGACAGGGGCCCTACAATGAGCAGTTCTTC CAIREEGQGPYNEQFF
18 TRBJ2-7 NA TRBV21-1 NA TGTGCCAGCAGCAAAGAGGGGCCCCGTAAATTCCCTGCCTACGAGCAGTACTTC CASSKEGPRKFPAYEQYF
10 TRBJ1-5 NA TRBV20-1 NA TGCAGTGCTGGGGGGGCGGCCCAGCATTTT CSAGGAAQHF
20 TRBJ2-6 NA TRBV7-6 TRBD2 TGTGCCAGCAGCTCGCCCCCAGGACTAGCGGGCCCCTCTGGGGCCAACGTCCTGACTTTC CASSSPPGLAGPSGANVLTF
15 TRBJ2-1 NA TRBV11-3 TRBD2 TGTGCCAGCAGCTTAGCGGGAGGGCCTCGGTATGAGCAGTTCTTC CASSLAGGPRYEQFF
16 TRBJ2-5 NA TRBV3-1/TRBV3-2 TRBD1 TGTGCCAGCAGCCAATGGGGACAGGGACCCGAAGAGACCCAGTACTTC CASSQWGQGPEETQYF
16 TRBJ2-7 once TRBV4-1 NA TGCGCCAGCAGCCAAGGGACTTTTCTCCCCTCCTACGAGCAGTACTTC CASSQGTFLPSYEQYF
12 TRBJ2-3 NA TRBV7-6 NA TGTGCCAGCAGCGGGGGGGCCGATACGCAGTATTTT CASSGGADTQYF
14 TRBJ2-2 few TRBV7-2 NA TGTGCCAGCAGCCGGGACTTTAAGAGCGGGGAGCTGTTTTTT CASSRDFKSGELFF
18 TRBJ2-7 once TRBV29-1 TRBD1 TGCAGCGTTGCCGTTGCGACTAACAGGGGTCGGGCGCCCTACGAGCAGTACTTC CSVAVATNRGRAPYEQYF
13 TRBJ1-2 NA TRBV30 TRBD1 TGTGCCTGGGGGGACAGGGAGGACTATGGCTACACCTTC CAWGDREDYGYTF
15 TRBJ2-1 NA TRBV11-2 TRBD2 TGTGCCAGCAGCCGGGGGGAGGGCTCCTACAATGAGCAGTTCTTC CASSRGEGSYNEQFF
16 TRBJ2-1 NA TRBV5-1 TRBD2 TGCGCCAGCTCCCAGCGGGAGGATCTCTCCTACAATGAGCAGTTCTTC CASSQREDLSYNEQFF
14 TRBJ2-7 NA TRBV4-1 TRBD2 TGCGCCAGCAGGATAGCGGGAGGGCCGGGTGAGCAGTACTTC CASRIAGGPGEQYF
15 TRBJ2-7 NA TRBV30 TRBD2 TGTGCCTGGAGTCTCCTTGGGGGGGAAACCTACGAGCAGTACTTC CAWSLLGGETYEQYF
12 TRBJ1-4 NA TRBV5-6 NA TGTGCCAGCAGCTCCGGGACACCCGTGTGGTTTTTT CASSSGTPVWFF
13 TRBJ2-7 NA TRBV5-1 NA TGCGCCAGCAGCTTGGATGTTAGGGGGGAGCAGTACTTC CASSLDVRGEQYF
14 TRBJ1-5 NA TRBV6-5 TRBD1 TGTGCCAGCAGGGGACAGGGTAGCAATCAGCCCCAGCATTTT CASRGQGSNQPQHF
14 TRBJ1-2 NA TRBV7-9 TRBD1 TGTGCCAGCAGCCGCGTGACAGGGGGCCATGGCTACACCTTC CASSRVTGGHGYTF
12 TRBJ1-5 NA TRBV12-3/TRBV12-4 NA TGTGCCAGCAGTCCCCGCGGGGGGCCCCAGCATTTT CASSPRGGPQHF
14 TRBJ2-1 NA TRBV7-2 TRBD2 TGTGCCAGCAGCCCGGGACTAGCGGGCCCGTGGCAGTTCTTC CASSPGLAGPWQFF
14 TRBJ2-2 NA TRBV5-4 NA TGTGCCAGCAGCTTGCCAGGGTGGACCGGGGAGCTGTTTTTT CASSLPGWTGELFF
15 TRBJ2-1 NA TRBV3-1/TRBV3-2 NA TGTGCCAGCAGCCAAGTGGTCCGGGATTACAATGAGCAGTTCTTC CASSQVVRDYNEQFF
18 TRBJ1-3 NA TRBV7-6 NA TGTGCCAGCAGCTTTAGGGGTCTTGGAGCCAGCTCTGGAAACACCATATATTTT CASSFRGLGASSGNTIYF
15 TRBJ2-1 once TRBV27 NA TGTGCCAGCAGCGTTAGGGGTATCGACTTCAGGGAGCAGTTCTTC CASSVRGIDFREQFF
15 TRBJ2-7 NA TRBV9 TRBD1 TGTGCCAGCAGCGTCCTGGGGACAGGGACCCACGAGCAGTACTTC CASSVLGTGTHEQYF
16 TRBJ2-3 NA TRBV4-1 TRBD2 TGCGCCAGCAGCCCTACTAGCGGGGCGAACTTAGATACGCAGTATTTT CASSPTSGANLDTQYF
14 TRBJ1-5 NA TRBV18 NA TGTGCCAGCTCACCACTAAAAGGGAGGGTGGGCCAGCATTTT CASSPLKGRVGQHF
14 TRBJ1-5 once TRBV6-5 NA TGTGCCAGCAGTCTGACAGGTGGGAATCAGCCCCAGCATTTT CASSLTGGNQPQHF
16 TRBJ2-2 NA TRBV9 NA TGTGCCAGCAGCCCCACAACCACCCCGAACACCGGGGAGCTGTTTTTT CASSPTTTPNTGELFF
21 TRBJ2-1 once TRBV4-1 TRBD2 TGCGCCAGCAGCCAAGCCGGCTGGCTAGCGGGAGGGGGGGTCTATAACAATGAGCAGTTCTTC CASSQAGWLAGGGVYNNEQFF
15 TRBJ1-1 once TRBV4-2 NA TGTGCCAGCAGCCAAGTATGGGCCTTGAACACTGAAGCTTTCTTT CASSQVWALNTEAFF
17 TRBJ2-7 NA TRBV7-2 NA TGTGCCAGCAGCTTAGGAGGTCGTTCGGCGCCGTCCTACGAGCAGTACTTC CASSLGGRSAPSYEQYF
10 TRBJ1-1 few TRBV5-8 NA TGTGCCAGCAACTACCCCCGGAAGGATTTT CASNYPRKDF
13 TRBJ2-3 once TRBV11-2 NA TGTGCCAGCAGCTTAGACGTCACAGATACGCAGTATTTT CASSLDVTDTQYF
13 TRBJ2-3 NA TRBV7-9 TRBD1 TGTGCCAGCAGCCTGGGACAGGGGGATACGCAGTATTTT CASSLGQGDTQYF
17 TRBJ2-3 NA TRBV24-1 TRBD1 TGTGCCACCAGTGGCCCTAGCGGACAGGGGGGCACAGATACGCAGTATTTT CATSGPSGQGGTDTQYF
15 TRBJ1-6 NA TRBV18 NA TGTGCCAGCTCACCGCGGGCAGGGGATAATTCACCCCTCCACTTT CASSPRAGDNSPLHF
15 TRBJ2-3 NA TRBV30 NA TGTGCCTGGAGTAAAGGGGCGGTTCCTCTGGGTACGCAGTATTTT CAWSKGAVPLGTQYF
15 TRBJ1-1 once TRBV4-1 NA TGCGCCAGCAGCCAAGCCGGTAAAGGGGGCACTGAAGCTTTCTTT CASSQAGKGGTEAFF
15 TRBJ2-7 NA TRBV7-9 TRBD1 TGTGCCAGCAGCCCCGGGACAGGGAGGGGCTACGAGCAGTACTTC CASSPGTGRGYEQYF
14 TRBJ1-1 few TRBV4-3 NA TGCGCCAGCAGCCAAGTGCGGGGGAACACTGAAGCTTTCTTT CASSQVRGNTEAFF
14 TRBJ2-1 NA TRBV27 NA TGTGCCAGCAGTTTGGGGGGTTCCTACAATGAGCAGTTCTTC CASSLGGSYNEQFF
14 TRBJ1-2 NA TRBV19 NA TGTGCCAGTAGTACCCACAGGGCTAACTATGGCTACACCTTC CASSTHRANYGYTF
15 TRBJ2-1 NA TRBV3-1/TRBV3-2 TRBD2 TGTGCCAGCAGCCAGAGGTCTAGCGGATACAATGAGCAGTTCTTC CASSQRSSGYNEQFF
16 TRBJ2-5 NA TRBV6-5 TRBD1 TGTGCCAGCAGTTACTCGGGACAGGGGGCAGGGGAGACCCAGTACTTC CASSYSGQGAGETQYF
12 TRBJ1-2 NA TRBV9 NA TGTGCCAGCAGCGTAGCTTACGGTGGCTACACCTTC CASSVAYGGYTF
14 TRBJ1-2 once TRBV19 NA TGTGCCAGTATTTCAGACAGGTGGAGCTATGGCTACACCTTC CASISDRWSYGYTF